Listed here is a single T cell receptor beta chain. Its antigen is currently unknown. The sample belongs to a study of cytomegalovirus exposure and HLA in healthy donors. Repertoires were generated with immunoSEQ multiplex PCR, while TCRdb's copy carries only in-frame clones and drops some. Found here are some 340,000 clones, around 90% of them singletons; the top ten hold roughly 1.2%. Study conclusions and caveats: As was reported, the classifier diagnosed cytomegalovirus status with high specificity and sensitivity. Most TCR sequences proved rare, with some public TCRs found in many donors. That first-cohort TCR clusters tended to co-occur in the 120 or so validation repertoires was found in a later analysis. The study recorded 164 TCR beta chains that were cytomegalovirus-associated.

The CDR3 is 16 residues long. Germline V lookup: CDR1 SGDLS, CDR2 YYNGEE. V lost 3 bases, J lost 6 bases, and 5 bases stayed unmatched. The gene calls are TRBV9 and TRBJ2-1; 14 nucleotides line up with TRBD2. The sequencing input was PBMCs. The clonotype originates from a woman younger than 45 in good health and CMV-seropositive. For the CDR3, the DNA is TGTGCCAGCAGCGGGGGGACTAGCGGGAGTTTCAATGAGCAGTTCTTC. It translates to CASSGGTSGSFNEQFF.